This T cell receptor beta chain was observed in a study of shared clonotypes between healthy human individuals. The CDR3 consists of 17 residues. Germline V gives CDR1 SEHNR, CDR2 FQNEAQ (reference sequence). Trimming left V 1 base short and J 2 bases short, with 17 bases between. Sequenced by immunoSEQ multiplex PCR; TCRdb stores in-frame clones only, minus some. This sample carries about 2.4 million clones, roughly 93% of them seen once, and the ten largest clones take about 0.34%. Sequencing was performed on naive CD4+ T cells from PBMCs. Subset specified: CD45RA+ positively selected. The source of this sequence is a man in his late teens or twenties in good health. Some clones in this sample may be carry-over from other donors' samples. The chain employs TRBV7-9 and TRBJ2-5, with D possibly matching TRBD1 (6 bases). CDR3 nucleotides: TGTGCCAGCAGCTTAGGGCTAGCCCAGGGGTATCAAGAGACCCAGTACTTC. As protein: CASSLGLAQGYQETQYF. The full variable domain, rest sourced from reference TRBV7-9 and TRBJ2-5, is DTGVSQNPRHKITKRGQNVTFRCDPISEHNRLYWYRQTLGQGPEFLTYFQNEAQLEKSRLLSDRFSAERPKGSFSTLEIQRTEQGDSAMYLCASSLGLAQGYQETQYFGPGTRLLVL.